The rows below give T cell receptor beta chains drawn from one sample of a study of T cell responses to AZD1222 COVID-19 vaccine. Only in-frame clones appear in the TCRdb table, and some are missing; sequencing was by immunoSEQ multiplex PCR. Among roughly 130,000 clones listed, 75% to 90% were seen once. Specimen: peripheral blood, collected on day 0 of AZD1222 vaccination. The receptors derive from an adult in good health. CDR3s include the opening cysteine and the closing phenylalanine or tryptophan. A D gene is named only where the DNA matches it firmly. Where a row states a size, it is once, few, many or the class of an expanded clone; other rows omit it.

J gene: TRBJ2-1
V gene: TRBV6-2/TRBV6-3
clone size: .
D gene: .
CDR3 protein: CASSYPKVLTGQYNEQFF
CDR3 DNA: TGTGCCAGCAGTTACCCAAAAGTACTGACTGGGCAGTACAATGAGCAGTTCTTC

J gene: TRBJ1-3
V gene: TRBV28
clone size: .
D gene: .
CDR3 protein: CASSFLGDSSGNTIYF
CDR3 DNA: TGTGCCAGCAGTTTTCTCGGGGACTCCTCTGGAAACACCATATATTTT

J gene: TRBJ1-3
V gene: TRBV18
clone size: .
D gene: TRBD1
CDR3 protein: CASSLAMTGTGNTIYF
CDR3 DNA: TGTGCCAGCTCACTCGCTATGACAGGGACTGGAAACACCATATATTTT

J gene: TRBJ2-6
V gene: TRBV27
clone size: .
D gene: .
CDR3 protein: CASSLTRSSGANVLTF
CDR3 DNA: TGTGCCAGCAGTCTTACTAGGTCCTCTGGGGCCAACGTCCTGACTTTC

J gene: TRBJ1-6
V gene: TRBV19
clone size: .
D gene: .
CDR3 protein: CASIGGGGNSPLHF
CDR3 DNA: TGTGCCAGTATTGGTGGAGGGGGAAATTCACCCCTCCACTTT

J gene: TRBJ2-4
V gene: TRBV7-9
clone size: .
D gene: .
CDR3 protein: CASSPLAGLAKNIQYF
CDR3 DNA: TGTGCCAGCAGCCCACTCGCGGGGCTAGCCAAAAACATTCAGTACTTC

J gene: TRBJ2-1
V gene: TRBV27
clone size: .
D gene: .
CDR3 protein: CASSLGLPPGEQFF
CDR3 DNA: TGTGCCAGCAGTTTAGGGCTTCCCCCAGGGGAGCAGTTCTTC

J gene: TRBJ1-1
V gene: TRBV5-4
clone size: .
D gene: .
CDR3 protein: CASSLAGQDTEAFF
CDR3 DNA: TGTGCCAGCAGCTTGGCCGGTCAGGACACTGAAGCTTTCTTT

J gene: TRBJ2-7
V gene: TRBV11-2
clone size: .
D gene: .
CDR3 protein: CASSLGKNVLVF
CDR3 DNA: TGTGCCAGCAGCCTAGGAAAAAACGTTCTCGTCTTC

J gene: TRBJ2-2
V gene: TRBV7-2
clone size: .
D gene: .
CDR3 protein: CASSLNMDTFTGELFF
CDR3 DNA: TGTGCCAGCAGCCTCAATATGGACACTTTCACCGGGGAGCTGTTTTTT

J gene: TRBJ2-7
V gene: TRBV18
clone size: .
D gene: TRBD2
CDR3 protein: CASSPNIASGGNEQYF
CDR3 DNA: TGTGCCAGCTCACCAAACATCGCTAGCGGGGGTAACGAGCAGTACTTC

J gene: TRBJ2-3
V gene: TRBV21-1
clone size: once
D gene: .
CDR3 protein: CASSLGFTDTQYF
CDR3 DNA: TGTGCCAGCAGTCTAGGATTCACAGATACGCAGTATTTT

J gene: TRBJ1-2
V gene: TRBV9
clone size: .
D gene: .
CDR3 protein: CASSDHNRDGYTF
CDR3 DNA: TGTGCCAGCAGCGATCATAACAGGGATGGCTACACCTTC

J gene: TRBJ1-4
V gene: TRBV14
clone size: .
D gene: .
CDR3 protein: CASSQGILAEKLFF
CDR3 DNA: TGTGCCAGCAGCCAAGGAATTCTGGCCGAAAAACTGTTTTTT

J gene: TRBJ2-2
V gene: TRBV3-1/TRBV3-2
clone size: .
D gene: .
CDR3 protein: CASSASTRTGELFF
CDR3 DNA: TGTGCCAGCAGCGCGAGTACGCGCACCGGGGAGCTGTTTTTT

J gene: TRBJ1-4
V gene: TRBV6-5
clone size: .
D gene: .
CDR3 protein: CASSFSSATNEKLFF
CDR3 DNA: TGTGCCAGCAGTTTCTCGAGTGCAACTAATGAAAAACTGTTTTTT

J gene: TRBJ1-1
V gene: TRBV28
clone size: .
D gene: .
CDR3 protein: CASSFLGKNTEAFF
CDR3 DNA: TGTGCCAGCAGTTTTCTCGGTAAGAACACTGAAGCTTTCTTT

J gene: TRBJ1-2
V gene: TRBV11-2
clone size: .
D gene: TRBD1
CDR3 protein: CASSSLRGQGGYTF
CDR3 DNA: TGTGCCAGCAGCTCCCTCAGGGGACAGGGGGGCTACACCTTC

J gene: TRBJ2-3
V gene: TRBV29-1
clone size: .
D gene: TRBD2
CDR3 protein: CSVILAAYTDTQYF
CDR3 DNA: TGCAGCGTGATACTAGCGGCCTACACAGATACGCAGTATTTT

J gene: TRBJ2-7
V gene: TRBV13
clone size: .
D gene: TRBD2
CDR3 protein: CASSLPLGLAGEADEQYF
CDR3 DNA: TGTGCCAGCAGCCTCCCCCTCGGACTAGCGGGCGAGGCGGACGAGCAGTACTTC

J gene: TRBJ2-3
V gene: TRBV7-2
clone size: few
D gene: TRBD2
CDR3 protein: CASTLGLAGGTADTQYF
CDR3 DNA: TGTGCCAGCACCCTAGGGCTAGCGGGGGGGACTGCAGATACGCAGTATTTT

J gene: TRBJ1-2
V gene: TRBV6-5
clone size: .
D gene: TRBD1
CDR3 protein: CASSIQPGTGYGYTF
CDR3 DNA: TGTGCCAGCAGTATACAACCCGGGACAGGGTATGGCTACACCTTC

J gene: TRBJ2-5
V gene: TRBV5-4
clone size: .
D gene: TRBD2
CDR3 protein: CASSEWGGETQYF
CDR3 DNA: TGTGCCAGCAGCGAGTGGGGGGGAGAGACCCAGTACTTC

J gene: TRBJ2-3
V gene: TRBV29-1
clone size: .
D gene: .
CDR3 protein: CSVERLTNTQYF
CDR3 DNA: TGCAGCGTTGAGCGCCTCACGAATACGCAGTATTTT

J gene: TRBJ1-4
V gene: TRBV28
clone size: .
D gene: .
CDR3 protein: CATTPRMGFNEKLFF
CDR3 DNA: TGTGCCACTACTCCTCGGATGGGGTTTAATGAAAAACTGTTTTTT

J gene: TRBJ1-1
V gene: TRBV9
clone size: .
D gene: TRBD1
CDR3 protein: CASSGGGQPNTEAFF
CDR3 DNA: TGTGCCAGCAGCGGAGGGGGACAGCCGAACACTGAAGCTTTCTTT

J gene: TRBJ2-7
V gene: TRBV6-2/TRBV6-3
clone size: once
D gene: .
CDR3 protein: CASSPTGGTVQYF
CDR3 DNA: TGTGCCAGCAGTCCGACAGGAGGGACTGTGCAGTACTTC

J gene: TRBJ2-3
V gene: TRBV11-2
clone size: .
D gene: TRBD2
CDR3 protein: CASSLTSGGRTRTDTQYF
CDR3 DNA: TGTGCCAGCAGCCTGACTAGCGGGGGCCGGACTCGCACAGATACGCAGTATTTT

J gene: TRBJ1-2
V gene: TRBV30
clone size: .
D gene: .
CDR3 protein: CAWSRDSNYGYTF
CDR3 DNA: TGTGCCTGGAGCAGAGATTCTAACTATGGCTACACCTTC

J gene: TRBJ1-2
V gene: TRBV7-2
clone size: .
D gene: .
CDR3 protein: CASSLGQGRLGYGYTF
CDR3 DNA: TGTGCCAGCAGCTTGGGCCAGGGGCGGCTCGGCTATGGCTACACCTTC

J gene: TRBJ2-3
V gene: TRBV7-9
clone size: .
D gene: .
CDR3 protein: CASSPLGGTDTQYF
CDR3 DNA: TGTGCCAGCAGCCCCCTGGGGGGCACAGATACGCAGTATTTT

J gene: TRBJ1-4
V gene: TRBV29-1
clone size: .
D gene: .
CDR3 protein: CSVEEGASEKLFF
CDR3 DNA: TGCAGCGTTGAGGAAGGGGCTAGTGAAAAACTGTTTTTT

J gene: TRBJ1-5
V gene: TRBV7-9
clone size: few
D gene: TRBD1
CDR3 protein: CASSPGQGAGSNQPQHF
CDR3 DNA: TGTGCCAGCAGCCCAGGACAGGGGGCGGGGAGCAATCAGCCCCAGCATTTT

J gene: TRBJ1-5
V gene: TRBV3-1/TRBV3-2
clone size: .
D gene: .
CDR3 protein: CASSQAGNQPQHF
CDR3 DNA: TGTGCCAGCAGCCAAGCAGGAAATCAGCCCCAGCATTTT

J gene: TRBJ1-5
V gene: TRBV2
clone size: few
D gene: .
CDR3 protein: CASSEARHSNQPQHF
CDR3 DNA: TGTGCCAGCAGTGAAGCGCGACATAGCAATCAGCCCCAGCATTTT

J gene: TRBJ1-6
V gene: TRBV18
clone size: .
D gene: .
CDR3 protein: CASSPQGNSYNSPLHF
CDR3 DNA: TGTGCCAGCTCACCTCAAGGAAACTCCTATAATTCACCCCTCCACTTT

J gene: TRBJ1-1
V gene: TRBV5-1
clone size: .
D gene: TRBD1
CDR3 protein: CASSAGTGGTEAFF
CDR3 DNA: TGCGCCAGCAGCGCGGGGACAGGGGGCACTGAAGCTTTCTTT

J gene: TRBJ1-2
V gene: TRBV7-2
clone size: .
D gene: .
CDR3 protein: CASSFASREMTRYTF
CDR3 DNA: TGTGCCAGCAGTTTTGCCTCTCGGGAGATGACGCGCTACACCTTC

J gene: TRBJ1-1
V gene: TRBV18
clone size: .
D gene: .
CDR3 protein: CASSAIGDTEAFF
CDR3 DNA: TGTGCCAGCTCAGCCATAGGAGACACTGAAGCTTTCTTT

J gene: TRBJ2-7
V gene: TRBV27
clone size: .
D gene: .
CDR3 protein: CASSLSAPTWEQYF
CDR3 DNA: TGTGCCAGCAGTTTATCGGCCCCCACCTGGGAGCAGTACTTC

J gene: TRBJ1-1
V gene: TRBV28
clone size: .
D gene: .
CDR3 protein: CASSLTESNTEAFF
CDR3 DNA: TGTGCCAGCAGTTTGACAGAATCAAACACTGAAGCTTTCTTT

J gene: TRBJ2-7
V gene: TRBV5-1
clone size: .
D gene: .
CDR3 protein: CASSSTSYEQYF
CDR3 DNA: TGCGCCAGCAGCTCCACCTCCTACGAGCAGTACTTC

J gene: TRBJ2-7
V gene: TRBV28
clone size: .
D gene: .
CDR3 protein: CASSLTGRVSSYEQYF
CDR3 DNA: TGTGCCAGCAGTCTAACGGGCAGGGTCAGCTCCTACGAGCAGTACTTC

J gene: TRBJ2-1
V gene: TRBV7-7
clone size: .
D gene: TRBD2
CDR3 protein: CASSLMLAGNNEQFF
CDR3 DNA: TGTGCCAGCAGCTTAATGCTAGCGGGGAACAATGAGCAGTTCTTC

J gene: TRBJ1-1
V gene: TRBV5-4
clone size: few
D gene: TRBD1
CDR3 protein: CASSFGTGLAEAFF
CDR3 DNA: TGTGCCAGCAGTTTTGGGACAGGTCTCGCTGAAGCTTTCTTT

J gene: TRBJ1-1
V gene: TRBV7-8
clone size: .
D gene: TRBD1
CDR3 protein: CASSPGSAGQTTEAFF
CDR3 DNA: TGTGCCAGCAGCCCTGGGTCGGCGGGACAGACCACTGAAGCTTTCTTT

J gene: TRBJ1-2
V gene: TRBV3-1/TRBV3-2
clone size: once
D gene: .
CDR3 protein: CASSQVRGLGYTF
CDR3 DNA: TGTGCCAGCAGCCAAGTTCGGGGGCTAGGCTACACCTTC

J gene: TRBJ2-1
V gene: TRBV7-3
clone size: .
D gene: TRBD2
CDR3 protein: CASSRGLAGGISHNEQFF
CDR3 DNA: TGTGCCAGCAGCCGAGGGCTAGCGGGGGGGATATCACACAATGAGCAGTTCTTC

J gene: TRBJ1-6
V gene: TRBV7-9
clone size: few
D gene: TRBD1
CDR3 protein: CASSFLRGNSPLHF
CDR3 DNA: TGTGCCAGCAGCTTCCTCAGGGGGAATTCACCCCTCCACTTT

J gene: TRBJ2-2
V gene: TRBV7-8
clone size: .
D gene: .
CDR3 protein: CASSHTVRGGTGELFF
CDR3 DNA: TGTGCCAGCAGCCATACTGTCAGGGGGGGGACCGGGGAGCTGTTTTTT

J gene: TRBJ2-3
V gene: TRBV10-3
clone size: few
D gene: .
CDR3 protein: CAISESVGTTDTQYF
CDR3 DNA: TGTGCCATCAGTGAGTCAGTGGGGACCACAGATACGCAGTATTTT

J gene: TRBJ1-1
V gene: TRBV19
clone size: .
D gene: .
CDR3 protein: CASSIRWQENTEAFF
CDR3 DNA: TGTGCCAGTAGTATCAGGTGGCAGGAGAACACTGAAGCTTTCTTT

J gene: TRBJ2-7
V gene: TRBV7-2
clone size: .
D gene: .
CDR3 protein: CASSLLGLVYEQYF
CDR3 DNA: TGTGCCAGCAGCTTATTGGGACTTGTCTACGAGCAGTACTTC

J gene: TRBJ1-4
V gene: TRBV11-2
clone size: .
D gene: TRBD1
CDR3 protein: CASSLVHRGGGKLFF
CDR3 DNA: TGTGCCAGCAGCTTAGTTCACAGGGGTGGCGGAAAACTGTTTTTT

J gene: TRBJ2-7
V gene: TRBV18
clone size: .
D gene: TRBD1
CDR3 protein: CASSPPGTVTYEQYF
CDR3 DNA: TGTGCCAGCTCACCACCGGGGACAGTCACGTACGAGCAGTACTTC

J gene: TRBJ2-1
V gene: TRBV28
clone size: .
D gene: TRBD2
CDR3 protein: CASRRVLAGVYNEQFF
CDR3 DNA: TGTGCCAGCAGACGGGTACTAGCGGGGGTATACAATGAGCAGTTCTTC

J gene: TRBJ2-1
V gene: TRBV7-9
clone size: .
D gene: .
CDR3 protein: CASSLGEGRGANNEQFF
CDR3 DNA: TGTGCCAGCAGCTTAGGAGAGGGAAGGGGGGCTAACAATGAGCAGTTCTTC

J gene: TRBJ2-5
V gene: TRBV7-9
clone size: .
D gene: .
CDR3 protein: CASSLLQGDWKETQYF
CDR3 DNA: TGTGCCAGCAGCTTGCTACAGGGTGACTGGAAAGAGACCCAGTACTTC

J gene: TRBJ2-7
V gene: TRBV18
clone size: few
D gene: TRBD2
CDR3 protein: CASSLTSGGAYEQYF
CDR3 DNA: TGTGCCAGCTCACTGACTAGCGGGGGGGCCTACGAGCAGTACTTC

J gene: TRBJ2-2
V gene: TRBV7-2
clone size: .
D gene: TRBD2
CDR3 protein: CASSPGGGYTGELFF
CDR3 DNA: TGTGCCAGCAGCCCCGGGGGGGGATACACCGGGGAGCTGTTTTTT